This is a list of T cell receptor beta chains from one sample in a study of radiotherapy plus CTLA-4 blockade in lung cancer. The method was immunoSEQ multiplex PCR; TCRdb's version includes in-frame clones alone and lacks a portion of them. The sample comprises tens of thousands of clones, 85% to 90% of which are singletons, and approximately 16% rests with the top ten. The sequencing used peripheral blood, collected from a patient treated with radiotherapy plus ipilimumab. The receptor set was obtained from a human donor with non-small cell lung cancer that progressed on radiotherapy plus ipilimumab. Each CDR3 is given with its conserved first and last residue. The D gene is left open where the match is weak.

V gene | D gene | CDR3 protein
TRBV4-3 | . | CASSQVWGWYNEQFF
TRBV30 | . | CAWSDRFGGYTF
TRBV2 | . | CASRSFYEQYF
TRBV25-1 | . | CASTPGWGTGELFF
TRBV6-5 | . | CASSYFAVMGYEQYF
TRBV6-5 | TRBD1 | CASSYGTGQQPQHF
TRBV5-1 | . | CASSLLLGWRDEQFF
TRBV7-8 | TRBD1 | CASSWTGGHNQPQHF
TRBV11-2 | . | CASSLDLRNEQFF
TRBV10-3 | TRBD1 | CAARGTGHTGELFF
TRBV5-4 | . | CASSQQGLNQPQHF
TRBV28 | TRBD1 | CASSPADRARTGELFF
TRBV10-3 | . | CAITATGASYNEQFF
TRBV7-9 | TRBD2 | CASSLRGDTGELFF
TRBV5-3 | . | CARSPKGLFF
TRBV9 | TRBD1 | CASSARGRWGTGELFF
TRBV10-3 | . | CAISEGGGTEAFF
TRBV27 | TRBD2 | CASSPTSVNEQFF
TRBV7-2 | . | CASSPSIGPEAFF
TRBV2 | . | CASSQATGRNEQYF
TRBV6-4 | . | CASSDQIPDRGHHYEQYF
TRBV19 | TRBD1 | CASSLGQGWEKLFF
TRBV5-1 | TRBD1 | CASSPGQGYSSGNTIYF
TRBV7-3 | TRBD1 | CASSSTGDYNSPLHF
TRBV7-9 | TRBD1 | CASSSRDRAYGYTF
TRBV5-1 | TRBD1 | CASSYTGTANSPLHF